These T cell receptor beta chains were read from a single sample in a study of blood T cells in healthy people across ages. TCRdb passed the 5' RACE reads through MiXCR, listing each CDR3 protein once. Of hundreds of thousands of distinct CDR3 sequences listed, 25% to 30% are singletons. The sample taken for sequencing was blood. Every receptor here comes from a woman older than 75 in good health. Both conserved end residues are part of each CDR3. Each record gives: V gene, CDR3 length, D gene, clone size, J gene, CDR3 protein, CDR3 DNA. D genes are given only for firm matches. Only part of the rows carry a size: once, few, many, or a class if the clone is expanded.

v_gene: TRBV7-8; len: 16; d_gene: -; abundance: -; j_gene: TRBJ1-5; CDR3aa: CASSLRIGRENQPQHF; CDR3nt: TGTGCCAGCAGCTTACGGATAGGCAGGGAAAATCAGCCCCAGCATTTT
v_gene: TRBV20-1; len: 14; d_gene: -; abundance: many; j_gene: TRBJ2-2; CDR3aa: CSARGHLNTGELFF; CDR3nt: TGCAGTGCCCGAGGCCACCTGAACACCGGGGAGCTGTTTTTT
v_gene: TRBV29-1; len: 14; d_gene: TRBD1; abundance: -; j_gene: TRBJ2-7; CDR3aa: CSVGGDRGSGEQYF; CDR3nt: TGCAGCGTTGGTGGGGACAGGGGGTCGGGCGAGCAGTACTTC
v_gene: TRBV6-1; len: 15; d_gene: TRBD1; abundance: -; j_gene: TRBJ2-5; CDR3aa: CASKTRDRGSVAQYF; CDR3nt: TGTGCCAGCAAAACCCGGGACAGGGGGAGCGTGGCCCAGTACTTC
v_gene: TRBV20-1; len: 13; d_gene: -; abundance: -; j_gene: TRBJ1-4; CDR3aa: CSARGLPREKLFF; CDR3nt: TGCAGTGCTAGGGGGCTGCCCCGAGAAAAACTGTTTTTT
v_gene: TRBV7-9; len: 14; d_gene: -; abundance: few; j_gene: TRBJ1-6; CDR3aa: CASSLMGAFSPLHF; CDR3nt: TGTGCCAGCAGCTTGATGGGGGCCTTTTCACCCCTCCACTTT
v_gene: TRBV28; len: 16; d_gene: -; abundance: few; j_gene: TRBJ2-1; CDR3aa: CAARGASPSSYNEQFF; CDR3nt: TGTGCCGCACGGGGGGCTAGCCCCAGCTCCTACAATGAGCAGTTCTTC
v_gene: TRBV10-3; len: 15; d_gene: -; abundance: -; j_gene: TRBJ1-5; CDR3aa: CAISEGTESNQPQHF; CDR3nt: TGTGCCATCAGTGAAGGGACCGAAAGCAATCAGCCCCAGCATTTT
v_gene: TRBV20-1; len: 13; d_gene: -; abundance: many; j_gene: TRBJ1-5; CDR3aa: CSATNGWGQPQHF; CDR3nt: TGCAGTGCTACTAATGGTTGGGGTCAGCCCCAGCATTTT
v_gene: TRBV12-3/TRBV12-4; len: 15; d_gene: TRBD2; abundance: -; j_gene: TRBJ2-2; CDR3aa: CASSPLAGDTGELFF; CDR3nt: TGTGCCAGCAGTCCATTAGCGGGGGACACCGGGGAGCTGTTTTTT
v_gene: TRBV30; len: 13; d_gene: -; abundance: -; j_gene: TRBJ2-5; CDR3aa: CAWIGLYGETQYF; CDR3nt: TGTGCCTGGATTGGACTGTACGGAGAGACCCAGTACTTC
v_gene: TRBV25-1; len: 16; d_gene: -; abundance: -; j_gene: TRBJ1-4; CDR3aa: CASSDRGAPTNEKLFF; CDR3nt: TGTGCCAGCAGTGACCGCGGGGCGCCTACTAATGAAAAACTGTTTTTT
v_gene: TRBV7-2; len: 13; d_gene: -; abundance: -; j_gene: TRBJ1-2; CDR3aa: CASSFWGAYGYTF; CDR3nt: TGTGCCAGCAGCTTTTGGGGGGCCTATGGCTACACCTTC
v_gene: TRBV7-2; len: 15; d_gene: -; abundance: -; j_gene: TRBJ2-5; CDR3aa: CASSLRRGTDNEQYF; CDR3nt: TGCGCCAGCAGCTTACGCCGCGGGACCGACAATGAGCAGTACTTC